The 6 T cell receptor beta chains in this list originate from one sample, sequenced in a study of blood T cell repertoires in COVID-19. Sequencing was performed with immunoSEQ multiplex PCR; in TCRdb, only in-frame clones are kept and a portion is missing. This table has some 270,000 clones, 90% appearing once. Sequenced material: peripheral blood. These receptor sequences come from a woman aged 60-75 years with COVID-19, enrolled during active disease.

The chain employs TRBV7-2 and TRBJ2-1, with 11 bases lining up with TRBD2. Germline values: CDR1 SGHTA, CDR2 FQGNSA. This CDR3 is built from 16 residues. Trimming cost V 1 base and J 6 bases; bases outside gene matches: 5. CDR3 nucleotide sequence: TGTGCCAGCAGCTTAGATCTAGCGGGGGGCCGCAATGAGCAGTTCTTC. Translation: CASSLDLAGGRNEQFF.

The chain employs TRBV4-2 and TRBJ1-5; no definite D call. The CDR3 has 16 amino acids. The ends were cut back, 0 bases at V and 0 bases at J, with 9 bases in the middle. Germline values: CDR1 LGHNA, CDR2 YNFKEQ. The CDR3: CASSQEGGYSNQPQHF. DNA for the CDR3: TGTGCCAGCAGCCAAGAAGGCGGTTATAGCAATCAGCCCCAGCATTTT.

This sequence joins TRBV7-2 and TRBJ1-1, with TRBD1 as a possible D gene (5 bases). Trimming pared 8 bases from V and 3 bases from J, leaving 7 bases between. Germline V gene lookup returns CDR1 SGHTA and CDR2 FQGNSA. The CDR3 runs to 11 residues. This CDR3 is CASARDTEAFF. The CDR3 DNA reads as TGTGCCAGCGCCAGGGACACTGAAGCTTTCTTT.

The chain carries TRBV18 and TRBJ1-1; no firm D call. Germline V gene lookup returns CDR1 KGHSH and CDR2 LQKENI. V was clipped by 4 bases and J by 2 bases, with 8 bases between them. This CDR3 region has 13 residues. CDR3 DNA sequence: TGTGCCAGCTCACGCGAGATTAACACTGAAGCTTTCTTT. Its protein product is CASSREINTEAFF.

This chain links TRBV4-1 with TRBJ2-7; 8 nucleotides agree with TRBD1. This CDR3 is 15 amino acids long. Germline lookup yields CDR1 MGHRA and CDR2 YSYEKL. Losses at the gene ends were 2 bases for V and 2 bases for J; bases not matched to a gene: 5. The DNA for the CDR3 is TGCGCCAGCAGCCAAAGACAGGGGTCCCCCTACGAGCAGTACTTC. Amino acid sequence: CASSQRQGSPYEQYF.

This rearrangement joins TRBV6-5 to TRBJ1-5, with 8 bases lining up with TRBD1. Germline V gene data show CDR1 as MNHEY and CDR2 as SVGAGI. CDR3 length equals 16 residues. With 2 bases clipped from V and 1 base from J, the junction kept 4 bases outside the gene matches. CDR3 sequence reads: CASSYGGQGSNQPQHF. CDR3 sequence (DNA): TGTGCCAGCAGTTACGGCGGACAGGGAAGCAATCAGCCCCAGCATTTT.